Listed below are T cell receptor beta chains from one sample, sequenced in a study of blood T cell repertoires in COVID-19. The method was immunoSEQ multiplex PCR; TCRdb's version includes in-frame clones alone and lacks a portion of them. The repertoire includes 60,000 to 85,000 clones, roughly 84% of them detected once, and roughly 9.7% sits in the top ten. Material: peripheral blood. These receptors were obtained from a man aged 55 to 69 with COVID-19, enrolled during active disease. Both conserved end residues are trimmed from each CDR3. Each record gives: J gene, V gene, CDR3 protein.

TRBJ2-1 | TRBV24-1 | ATSDSTSGSRGYNEQF
TRBJ1-5 | TRBV3-1/TRBV3-2 | ASSQQGENQPQH
TRBJ1-2 | TRBV18 | ASSLGTDYGYT
TRBJ1-1 | TRBV5-1 | ASSPSGGTEAF
TRBJ1-4 | TRBV9 | ASSALPGQGSEKLF
TRBJ1-5 | TRBV6-5 | ASRAGNNQPQH
TRBJ1-1 | TRBV7-2 | ASSEPGQGRSAF
TRBJ2-1 | TRBV7-3 | ASSPNPGTPGVEQF
TRBJ1-2 | TRBV18 | ASSDTEYGYT
TRBJ1-1 | TRBV29-1 | SSRTGEATEAF
TRBJ1-1 | TRBV21-1 | ASPSYKDRNTEAF
TRBJ1-4 | TRBV18 | ASSPAGGIGEKLF
TRBJ1-4 | TRBV28 | ASSLSGAREKLF
TRBJ2-5 | TRBV24-1 | ATSDLAGQQETQY
TRBJ1-6 | TRBV7-9 | ASSLETSNSPLH
TRBJ1-2 | TRBV5-1 | ASSSVQGANYGYT
TRBJ1-4 | TRBV6-5 | ASRTTGATNEKLF
TRBJ2-7 | TRBV9 | ASSVQDRSYEQY
TRBJ1-3 | TRBV3-1/TRBV3-2 | ASSQWPGNTIY
TRBJ2-2 | TRBV2 | ASSEALLGELF
TRBJ2-1 | TRBV9 | ASSVVGTRSSSYNEQF
TRBJ1-1 | TRBV7-9 | ASSVGQLYNTEAF
TRBJ1-6 | TRBV20-1 | SARDESSIH
TRBJ1-2 | TRBV7-2 | ASRTIRDSIHGYT
TRBJ1-1 | TRBV7-2 | ASSPQGGTEAF
TRBJ1-6 | TRBV5-1 | ASSLEPQGGHNSPLH
TRBJ1-5 | TRBV5-6 | ASSLTGRGDQPQH
TRBJ1-1 | TRBV5-1 | ASSTDLNTEAF
TRBJ2-7 | TRBV5-1 | ASSPGQDSYEQY
TRBJ1-4 | TRBV6-5 | ASSWRGASEKLF
TRBJ1-6 | TRBV3-1/TRBV3-2 | ASSQPGTGSPLH
TRBJ2-3 | TRBV5-1 | ASSLAVSGDTQY
TRBJ2-3 | TRBV19 | ASSFGLAASTDTQY
TRBJ2-5 | TRBV5-6 | ASSLGGRAPLAQY
TRBJ1-3 | TRBV7-9 | ASRGSGTVSGNTIY
TRBJ2-7 | TRBV5-6 | ASSLGALATRQY
TRBJ1-2 | TRBV5-5 | ASSLWPDEGPIYGYT
TRBJ1-2 | TRBV11-3 | ASSLSLGGEGYT
TRBJ2-3 | TRBV7-7 | ASSSLPRDTQY
TRBJ1-3 | TRBV10-3 | AISSETGDHNTIY
TRBJ1-1 | TRBV5-4 | ASSLQGTNTEAF
TRBJ2-2 | TRBV24-1 | ATRQNTGELF
TRBJ1-1 | TRBV4-1 | ASSRGAQGTEAF
TRBJ2-7 | TRBV30 | RAKSLALYEQY